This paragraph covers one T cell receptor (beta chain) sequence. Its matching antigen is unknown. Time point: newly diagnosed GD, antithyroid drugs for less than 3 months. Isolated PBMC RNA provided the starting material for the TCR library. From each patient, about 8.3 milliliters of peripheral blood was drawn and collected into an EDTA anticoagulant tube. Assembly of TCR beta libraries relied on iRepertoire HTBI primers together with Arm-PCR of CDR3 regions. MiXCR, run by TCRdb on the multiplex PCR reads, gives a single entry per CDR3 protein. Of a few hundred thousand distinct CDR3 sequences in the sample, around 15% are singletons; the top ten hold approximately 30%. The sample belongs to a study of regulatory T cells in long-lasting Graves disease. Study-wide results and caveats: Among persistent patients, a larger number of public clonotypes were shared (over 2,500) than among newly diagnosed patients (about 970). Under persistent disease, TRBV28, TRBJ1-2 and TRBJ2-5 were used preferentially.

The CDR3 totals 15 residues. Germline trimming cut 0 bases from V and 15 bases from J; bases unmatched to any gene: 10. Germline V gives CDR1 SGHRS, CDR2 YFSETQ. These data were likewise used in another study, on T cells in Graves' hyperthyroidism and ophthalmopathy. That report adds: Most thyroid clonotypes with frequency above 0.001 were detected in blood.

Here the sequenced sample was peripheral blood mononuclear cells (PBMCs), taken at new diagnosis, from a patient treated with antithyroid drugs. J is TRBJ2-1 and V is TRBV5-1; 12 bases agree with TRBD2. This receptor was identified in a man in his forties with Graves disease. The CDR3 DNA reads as TGCGCCAGCAGCTTGGTGGGTATGACTAGCGGGGGACTGTTCTTC. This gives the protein CASSLVGMTSGGLFF.